A few counts support the clone carrying this TCR beta chain. The CDR3 is 13 residues long. Germline V CDR1 and CDR2: DFQATT, SNEGSKA (reference sequence). V was clipped by 3 bases and J by 6 bases, with 14 bases between them. This sample is part of a study of T-cell memory formation after mild COVID-19. TCRdb re-called the 5' RACE reads with MiXCR, one entry per CDR3 protein. The sample lists 300,000 or so distinct CDR3 sequences, 15% to 20% occurring once. V is TRBV20-1 and J is TRBJ2-5; D may be TRBD2 (6 bases). Source material: PBMCs or a T cell subset sorted from them (not recorded which). This clonotype originated in a man aged 18 to 35 who had mild COVID-19 (a few samples of this study predate the infection). Cell type and time point are not known. Here the CDR3 reads CSASREMKKTQYF. In DNA, the CDR3 is TGCAGTGCTAGCCGGGAGATGAAAAAGACCCAGTACTTC.